The T cell receptor (beta chain) under discussion was sequenced for a study of blood T cell repertoires in COVID-19. About the research overall: Both acute and convalescent COVID-19 samples were obtained from the United States, Italy and Spain.

As originally analysed: Amplification from reference gene primers served as the basis for estimated nucleated cell counts. The data were produced by immunoSEQ multiplex PCR, yet TCRdb's version contains in-frame clones alone and is incomplete. From that table come the V and J calls and clone size; the DNA was used to work out D and trimming. The profile covers 110,000 to 150,000 clones, with about 80% appearing a single time and approximately 3.5% taken by the ten largest. This CDR3 spans 14 amino acids. The germline gives CDR1 SNHLY, CDR2 FYNNEI. The V segment lost 7 bases and the J segment 8 bases; nucleotides outside the gene matches: 13.

Sequencing was done on a sample of peripheral blood. This chain uses TRBV2 with TRBJ1-2; 7 bases line up with TRBD1. The clonotype originates from a man between 65 and 79 years old who had recovered from COVID-19. CDR3 amino acids: CASNRDSALEGYTF. CDR3 DNA: TGTGCCAGCAACCGGGACAGTGCCCTAGAAGGCTACACCTTC.